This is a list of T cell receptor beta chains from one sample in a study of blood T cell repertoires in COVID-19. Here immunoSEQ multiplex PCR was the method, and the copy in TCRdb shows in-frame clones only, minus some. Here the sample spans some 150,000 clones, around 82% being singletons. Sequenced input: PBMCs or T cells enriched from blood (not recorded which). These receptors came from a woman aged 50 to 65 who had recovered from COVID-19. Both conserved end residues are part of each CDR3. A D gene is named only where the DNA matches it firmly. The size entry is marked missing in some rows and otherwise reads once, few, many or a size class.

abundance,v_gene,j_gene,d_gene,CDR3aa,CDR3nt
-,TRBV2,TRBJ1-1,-,CASSENRYSGNTEAFF,TGTGCCAGCAGTGAAAATAGGTACAGCGGGAACACTGAAGCTTTCTTT
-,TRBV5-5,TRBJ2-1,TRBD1,CASSFTPGQGVGNEQFF,TGTGCCAGCAGCTTTACTCCGGGACAGGGGGTTGGGAATGAGCAGTTCTTC
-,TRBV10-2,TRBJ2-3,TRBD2,CASSELGGGVDTQYF,TGCGCCAGCAGTGAGCTAGGCGGGGGGGTAGATACGCAGTATTTT
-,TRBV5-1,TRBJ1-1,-,CASSLLDLNTEAFF,TGCGCCAGCAGCTTGCTGGACTTAAACACTGAAGCTTTCTTT
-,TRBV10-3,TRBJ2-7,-,CAISESAGLHF,TGTGCCATCAGTGAGTCGGCAGGACTCCACTTC
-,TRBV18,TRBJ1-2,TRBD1,CASSPGQGRGNYGYTF,TGTGCCAGCTCCCCGGGACAGGGGAGGGGGAACTATGGCTACACCTTC
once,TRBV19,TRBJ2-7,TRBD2,CASSGLGTSGSYEQYF,TGTGCCAGTAGTGGGCTGGGGACTAGCGGCTCCTACGAGCAGTACTTC
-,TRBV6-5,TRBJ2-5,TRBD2,CASSYQSGGYQETQYF,TGTGCCAGCAGTTACCAAAGCGGGGGGTATCAAGAGACCCAGTACTTC
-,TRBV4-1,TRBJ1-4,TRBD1,CASSPAIDRAEKLFF,TGCGCCAGCAGCCCGGCAATTGACAGGGCTGAAAAACTGTTTTTT
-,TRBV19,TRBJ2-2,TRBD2,CASSTPGGGYRAGELFF,TGTGCCAGTAGTACCCCTGGGGGGGGGTATCGGGCCGGGGAGCTGTTTTTT
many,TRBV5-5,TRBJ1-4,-,CASSLTGGYGLFF,TGTGCCAGCAGCTTAACGGGAGGGTATGGACTGTTTTTT
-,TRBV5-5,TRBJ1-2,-,CASSFDLFRGNYGYTF,TGTGCCAGCAGCTTCGATTTATTCAGGGGTAACTATGGCTACACCTTC
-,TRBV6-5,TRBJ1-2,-,CASSIRRDGYTF,TGTGCCAGCAGTATCAGGAGGGATGGCTACACCTTC
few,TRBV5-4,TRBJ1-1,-,CASSLLHLPGNTEAFF,TGTGCCAGCAGCTTGTTACACCTCCCGGGGAACACTGAAGCTTTCTTT
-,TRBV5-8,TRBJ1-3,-,CASTPRGGNTIYF,TGTGCCAGCACCCCCCGGGGTGGAAACACCATATATTTT
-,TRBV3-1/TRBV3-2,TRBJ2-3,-,CASSQVGSWGRDTQYF,TGTGCCAGCAGCCAAGTAGGGAGTTGGGGTAGAGATACGCAGTATTTT
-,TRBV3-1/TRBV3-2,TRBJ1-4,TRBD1,CASSQAGGKLFF,TGTGCCAGCAGCCAAGCAGGGGGGAAACTGTTTTTT
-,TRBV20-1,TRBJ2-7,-,CSAIESYEQYF,TGCAGTGCTATCGAGTCCTACGAGCAGTACTTC
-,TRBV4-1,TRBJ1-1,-,CASSQGAPGTEAFF,TGCGCCAGCAGCCAGGGGGCCCCGGGGACTGAAGCTTTCTTT
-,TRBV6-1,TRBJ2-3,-,CASSEAGGRIDTQYF,TGTGCCAGCAGTGAAGCGGGGGGGCGGATAGATACGCAGTATTTT
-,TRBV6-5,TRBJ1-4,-,CASRSQANEKLFF,TGTGCCAGCAGATCCCAGGCGAATGAAAAACTGTTTTTT
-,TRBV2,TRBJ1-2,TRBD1,CASSPQGASGYTF,TGTGCCAGCAGCCCACAGGGGGCGTCTGGCTACACCTTC
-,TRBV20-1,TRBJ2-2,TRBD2,CSASSGATNTGELFF,TGCAGTGCCAGTAGCGGGGCAACGAACACCGGGGAGCTGTTTTTT
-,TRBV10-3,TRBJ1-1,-,CAISVENTEAFF,TGTGCCATCAGTGTAGAAAACACTGAAGCTTTCTTT
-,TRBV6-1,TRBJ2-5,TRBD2,CASSGFLGLAGEEAQYF,TGTGCCAGCAGTGGCTTCCTCGGACTAGCGGGGGAGGAGGCCCAGTACTTC
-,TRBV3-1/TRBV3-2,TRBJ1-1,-,CASRQLLNTEAFF,TGTGCCAGCAGACAGTTACTGAACACTGAAGCTTTCTTT